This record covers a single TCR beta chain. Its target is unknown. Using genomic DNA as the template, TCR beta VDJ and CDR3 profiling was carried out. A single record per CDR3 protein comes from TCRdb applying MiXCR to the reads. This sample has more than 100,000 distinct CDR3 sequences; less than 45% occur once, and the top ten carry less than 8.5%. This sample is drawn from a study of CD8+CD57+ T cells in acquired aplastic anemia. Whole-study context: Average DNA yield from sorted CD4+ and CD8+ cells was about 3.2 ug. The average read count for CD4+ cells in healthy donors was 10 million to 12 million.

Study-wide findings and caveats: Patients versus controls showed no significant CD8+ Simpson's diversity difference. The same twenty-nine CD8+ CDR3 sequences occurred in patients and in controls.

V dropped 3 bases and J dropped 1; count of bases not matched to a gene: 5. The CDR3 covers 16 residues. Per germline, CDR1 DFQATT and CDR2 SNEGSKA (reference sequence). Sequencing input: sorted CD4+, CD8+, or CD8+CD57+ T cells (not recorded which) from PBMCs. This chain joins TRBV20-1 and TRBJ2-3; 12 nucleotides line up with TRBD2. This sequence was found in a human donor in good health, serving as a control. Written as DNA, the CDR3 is TGCAGTGCTAGGGAAGGACTAGCGGGGCGCACAGATACGCAGTATTTT. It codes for CSAREGLAGRTDTQYF.